This TCR beta chain was sequenced in a study of blood T cell repertoires in COVID-19. For the study at large: Specimens from acute and convalescent COVID-19 originated in the United States, Italy and Spain. PBMCs, B-cell-depleted T cells, or T cells were the source of the cDNA or gDNA that made up the material.

The CDR3 has 16 amino acids. Germline CDR1 is SGHRS and CDR2 is YFSETQ. V was clipped by 4 bases and J by 4 bases; unmatched bases: 10. The method was immunoSEQ multiplex PCR; TCRdb's version includes in-frame clones alone and lacks a portion of them. The sample records tens of thousands of clones, 70% to 80% being singletons. Sequences were obtained from peripheral blood. The chain combines TRBV5-1 with TRBJ2-1, with 8 bases matching TRBD2. The TCR originated in a man between 65 and 85 years old with acute or convalescent COVID-19. CDR3 coding DNA: TGCGCCAGCAGCCCGCCCGGGGCGGGAGGATACAATGAGCAGTTCTTC. Its translation is CASSPPGAGGYNEQFF.